This entry is about one T cell receptor beta chain. TCRdb's table, derived via immunoSEQ multiplex PCR, lists solely in-frame clones and lacks some. The profile covers about 38,000 clones, with approximately 90% appearing a single time and 9.5% to 15% taken by the ten largest. The treatment was: randomized to nivolumab then ipilimumab (arm A) or the reverse (arm B). None of the patients previously received DNA-damaging chemotherapy. Live CD3+CD8+ CD19− CD56− cells were sorted from PBMCs. The sample comes from a study of sequential checkpoint blockade in melanoma. Germline V CDR1 and CDR2: SGHRS, YFSETQ. V gave up 4 bases and J gave up 5 bases, with 4 bases separating them. The CDR3 contains 11 residues.

The chain joins TRBV5-1 to TRBJ2-1; D not certain. The source material was CD8+ T cells sorted from blood (inferred from file names), sampled from a patient given nivolumab and ipilimumab in sequence. This TCR was recovered from a human donor with melanoma. The CDR3 region has the DNA TGCGCCAGCAGCCAAAACAATGAGCAGTTCTTC. Translating gives CASSQNNEQFF.